This TCR beta chain was profiled in a study of cytomegalovirus exposure and HLA in healthy donors. Study background: Within the Caucasian-associated ancestry cluster were approximately 77% of the roughly 400 genotyped donors. Study-level findings and limits: There were fewer than 200 TCR beta chains listed as cytomegalovirus-associated. The records held CMV serostatus as the only immune exposure information.

Germline CDR1 MNHEY, CDR2 SVGAGI. Losses at the gene ends were 6 bases for V and 2 bases for J; bases not matched to a gene: 4. This CDR3 spans 15 amino acids. Concerning this clone itself: Its matching antigen is unknown.

The PCR had 60 Vbeta and 13 Jbeta primers. This table comes from immunoSEQ multiplex PCR, and its TCRdb copy is limited to in-frame clones, with some not included. This table holds over 200,000 clones, 82% found once. Donors showed nominal health when sampled, although they likely had unrecorded immune exposures. This chain uses TRBV6-5 with TRBJ1-4; TRBD1 agrees at 9 bases. This receptor was obtained from a woman aged 35 to 49 in good health and CMV-seropositive. Sequenced: PBMCs. The chain's CDR3 is CASRRGQGTNEKLFF. In DNA, the CDR3 is TGTGCCAGCAGAAGAGGACAGGGGACTAATGAAAAACTGTTTTTT.